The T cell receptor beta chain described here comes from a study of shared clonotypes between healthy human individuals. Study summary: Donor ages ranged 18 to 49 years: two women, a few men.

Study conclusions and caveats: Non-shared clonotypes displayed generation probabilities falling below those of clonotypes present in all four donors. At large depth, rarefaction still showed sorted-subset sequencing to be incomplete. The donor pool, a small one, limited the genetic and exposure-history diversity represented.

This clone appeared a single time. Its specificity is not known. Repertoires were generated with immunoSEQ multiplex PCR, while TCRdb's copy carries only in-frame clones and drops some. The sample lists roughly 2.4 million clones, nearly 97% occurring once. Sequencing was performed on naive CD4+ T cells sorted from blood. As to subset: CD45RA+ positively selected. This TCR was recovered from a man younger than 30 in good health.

CDR3 DNA sequence: TGCGCCAGCAGCCAAGATATCCCCTCAATGGGGATCAGCTATGGCTACACCTTC. The encoded protein is CASSQDIPSMGISYGYTF. This chain links TRBV4-3 with TRBJ1-2; D remains ambiguous. The CDR3 is 18 amino acids. The V gene's germline CDR1 is LGHNA and CDR2 YSLEER. The V and J ends lost 0 bases and 4 bases respectively, with 21 bases between them.